These T cell receptor beta chains were read from a single sample in a study of blood T cells in healthy people across ages. Each CDR3 protein is one row after TCRdb ran MiXCR on the 5' RACE reads. In the table there are 550,000 to 700,000 distinct CDR3 sequences, roughly 29% of which are singletons. Specimen: blood. All receptors come from a woman in her 70s in good health. Both conserved end residues are part of each CDR3. The D gene is left open where the match is weak. A clone size is listed for some rows: how often the clone was seen (once, few, many), or a class if it is expanded.

j_call	clone_size	v_call	cdr3_length	d_call	cdr3_aa	cdr3_nt
TRBJ2-6	-	TRBV18	15	-	CASSSQGPGANVLTF	TGTGCCAGCTCATCTCAGGGGCCCGGGGCCAACGTCCTGACTTTC
TRBJ2-1	-	TRBV7-3	19	TRBD2	CASSTTGRTRRGGLNEQFF	TGTGCCAGCAGCACTACGGGGCGAACAAGGCGGGGGGGATTAAATGAGCAGTTCTTC
TRBJ1-2	-	TRBV5-1	14	TRBD1	CASSLAPGGNGYTF	TGCGCCAGCAGCTTGGCCCCAGGGGGAAATGGCTACACCTTC
TRBJ2-3	-	TRBV6-5	14	-	CASSYSLGYGTQYF	TGTGCCAGCAGTTACTCGTTGGGCTATGGTACGCAGTATTTT
TRBJ1-1	-	TRBV12-3/TRBV12-4	14	-	CARSCSSPGTEAFF	TGTGCCAGGAGTTGTTCGAGTCCCGGCACTGAAGCTTTCTTT
TRBJ2-7	few	TRBV12-3/TRBV12-4	14	-	CASSLAGGLGEQYF	TGTGCCAGCAGTTTAGCGGGGGGGCTGGGAGAGCAGTACTTC
TRBJ2-7	-	TRBV18	14	-	CASSPAPESKEQYF	TGTGCCAGCTCACCGGCCCCGGAATCTAAAGAGCAGTACTTC
TRBJ1-5	many	TRBV20-1	14	-	CSANFPGANSPQHF	TGCAGTGCCAACTTTCCAGGGGCCAATAGCCCCCAGCATTTT
TRBJ1-4	-	TRBV6-1	14	-	CASTRIATNEKLFF	TGTGCCAGCACAAGGATTGCAACTAATGAAAAACTGTTTTTT
TRBJ2-1	-	TRBV6-1	15	TRBD2	CATSPGASGAGEQFF	TGTGCCACCTCCCCTGGGGCTAGCGGGGCAGGTGAGCAGTTCTTC
TRBJ2-7	few	TRBV27	15	-	CASSMNGDIGGEQYF	TGTGCCAGCAGTATGAACGGGGATATCGGTGGGGAGCAGTACTTC
TRBJ1-1	-	TRBV5-1	14	-	CASSLHSGNTEAFF	TGCGCCAGCAGCTTGCACTCGGGGAACACTGAAGCTTTCTTT
TRBJ1-2	few	TRBV6-5	15	-	CASSYSDRGYCGYTF	TGTGCCAGCAGTTACTCAGATAGGGGTTACTGTGGCTACACCTTC
TRBJ1-2	few	TRBV24-1	14	-	CATSDSGSNYGYTF	TGTGCCACCAGTGATTCGGGCAGTAACTATGGCTACACCTTC
TRBJ2-5	-	TRBV19	11	-	CASSSEVTQYF	TGTGCCAGTAGTAGTGAGGTGACCCAGTACTTC
TRBJ1-5	-	TRBV5-1	16	-	CASSLGPGWGNQPQHF	TGCGCCAGCAGCTTGGGTCCGGGTTGGGGCAATCAGCCCCAGCATTTT
TRBJ2-5	few	TRBV11-3	14	TRBD2	CASSYRTSKETQYF	TGTGCCAGCAGCTATCGGACTAGCAAAGAGACCCAGTACTTC